These T cell receptor beta chains were read from a single sample in a study of blood T cell repertoires in COVID-19. The repertoire was sequenced with immunoSEQ multiplex PCR; TCRdb's copy has only in-frame clones and lacks some. Counted here are more than 65,000 clones, 70% to 90% occurring once; the ten biggest clones make up roughly 5.3%. The sample comprised peripheral blood. Receptors originate from an elderly woman with active or convalescent COVID-19. CDR3s include the opening cysteine and the closing phenylalanine or tryptophan. D genes are given only for firm matches.

TRBV18,TRBJ2-7,TRBD1,CASSPRQGASYEQYF
TRBV5-1,TRBJ2-3,TRBD1,CASSQGQGGTDTQYF
TRBV7-7,TRBJ2-7,.,CASSSQARRDEQYF
TRBV5-4,TRBJ2-7,.,CASSLDSQTYEQYF
TRBV18,TRBJ1-4,.,CASSPGAEKLFF
TRBV5-1,TRBJ1-2,.,CASSLPEGGNYGYTF
TRBV5-1,TRBJ2-5,.,CASSRNNQETQYF
TRBV10-2,TRBJ2-1,.,CASSVRISENEQFF
TRBV28,TRBJ1-4,TRBD1,CASSSPDRGQEKLFF
TRBV6-5,TRBJ2-5,TRBD2,CASSYWAGGEETQYF
TRBV9,TRBJ2-3,TRBD2,CASSLEASGSIDTQYF
TRBV7-6,TRBJ2-7,TRBD2,CASSLDQRGVGEQYF
TRBV5-4,TRBJ1-1,TRBD1,CASSYRGNTEAFF
TRBV5-1,TRBJ1-1,.,CASSPGLLNTEAFF
TRBV5-6,TRBJ1-4,.,CASSSSEGEKLFF
TRBV4-3,TRBJ1-1,TRBD1,CASSQEDRKDMNTEAFF
TRBV5-5,TRBJ1-1,TRBD1,CASSPTGTTRNTEAFF
TRBV7-2,TRBJ2-1,TRBD1,CASSPDRDPYFYNEQFF
TRBV5-6,TRBJ2-2,.,CASSGVRAGELFF
TRBV9,TRBJ2-7,.,CASSVGSVRQREQYF
TRBV29-1,TRBJ1-2,TRBD1,CSVERGTGTGYTF
TRBV3-1/TRBV3-2,TRBJ1-4,TRBD1,CASSPYFPGQGNEKLFF
TRBV7-8,TRBJ1-6,TRBD1,CASSLARGQGLNSPLHF
TRBV5-4,TRBJ1-2,TRBD1,CASSSTGQGHGYTF
TRBV11-3,TRBJ2-3,.,CASSLDRDTQYF
TRBV4-1,TRBJ2-1,TRBD2,CASSPRPVAGGGYNEQFF
TRBV19,TRBJ1-2,.,CASSIGQRNYGYTF
TRBV4-3,TRBJ2-1,TRBD2,CASSQGVISGRGNEQFF
TRBV11-2,TRBJ2-3,.,CASSLGRGWGQSTDTQYF